This T cell receptor beta chain is drawn from a study of CD8 T cells in Susac syndrome. V lost 4 bases and J lost 0; bases outside the gene matches: 2. Germline values: CDR1 GTSNPN, CDR2 SVGIG (reference sequence). CDR3 length: 14 residues. Random-hexamer reverse transcription was applied to roughly 0.5 to 1 ug RNA. TCR beta CDR3 was amplified by immunoSEQ covering 54 Vbeta and 13 Jbeta. TCRdb reanalysed the immunoSEQ multiplex PCR reads using MiXCR and keeps one entry per CDR3 protein. Among around 280,000 distinct CDR3 sequences listed, about 90% were seen once. Sequenced material: CD4+ T cells from PBMCs. The TCR was taken from a human donor with multiple sclerosis. V gene TRBV30 combines with J gene TRBJ2-1; 8 bases map to TRBD2. CDR3 nucleotides: TGTGCCTGGAATAGCGGGATCTCCTACAATGAGCAGTTCTTC. As protein: CAWNSGISYNEQFF.